The clone carrying this TCR beta chain has at least ten counts. The TCR beta library used iRepertoire HTBI primers with Arm-PCR amplification of CDR3. Each CDR3 protein is one row after TCRdb ran MiXCR on the multiplex PCR reads. The repertoire has 500,000 to 800,000 distinct CDR3 sequences, about 32% of them found once; the top ten carry roughly 46%. Time point meaning: persistent/refractory GD, antithyroid drugs over 5 years with positive TRAb. Generation of the TCR library employed RNA extracted from PBMCs. A volume of nine milliliters of peripheral blood was collected in EDTA tubes. Germline CDR1 and CDR2: SGHVS and FQNEAQ. The germline V and J ends were trimmed by 3 bases and 3 bases, with 8 bases remaining between them. The CDR3 sequence is 13 residues long. This sample stems from a study of regulatory T cells in long-lasting Graves disease. Study-level background: Over 5 years on antithyroid drugs plus positive TSH receptor antibodies marked Graves' disease as persistent.

This sequence originates from a female donor with Graves disease. Specimen: peripheral blood mononuclear cells (PBMCs), collected when the disease was refractory, from a patient treated with antithyroid drugs. This chain joins TRBV7-8 and TRBJ1-1; D is unclear. This CDR3 is CASSFIFDTEAFF. DNA for the CDR3: TGTGCCAGCAGCTTCATCTTTGACACTGAAGCTTTCTTT.